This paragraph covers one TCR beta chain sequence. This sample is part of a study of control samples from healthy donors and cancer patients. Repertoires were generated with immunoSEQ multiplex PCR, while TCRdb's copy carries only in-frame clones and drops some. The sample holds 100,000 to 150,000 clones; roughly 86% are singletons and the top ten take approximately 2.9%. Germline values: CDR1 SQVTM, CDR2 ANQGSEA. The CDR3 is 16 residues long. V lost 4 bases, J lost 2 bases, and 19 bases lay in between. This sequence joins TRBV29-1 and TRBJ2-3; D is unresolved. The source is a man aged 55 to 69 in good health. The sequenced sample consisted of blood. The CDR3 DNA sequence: TGCAGCGTTGTTCCCCTAATATCTGTAACCACAGATACGCAGTATTTT. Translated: CSVVPLISVTTDTQYF.